This entry concerns a single TCR beta chain. Libraries were prepared by immunoSEQ multiplex PCR; TCRdb keeps only in-frame clonotypes and omits some of them. The table lists 150,000 to 160,000 clones, roughly 84% of them singletons. This sample is part of a study of blood T cell repertoires in COVID-19. This CDR3 is built from 14 residues. Germline lookup yields CDR1 SGHTA and CDR2 FQGNSA. V shed 1 base and J 6 bases; nucleotides not matched to a gene: 4. The sequence was obtained from a woman in her forties or fifties with acute or convalescent COVID-19. The chain couples TRBV7-2 to TRBJ2-7; 9 bases line up with TRBD2. Sequencing was carried out using peripheral blood. The DNA of the CDR3 is TGTGCCAGCAGCTTAGTTGGACTAGCGACCGAGCAGTACTTC. Protein: CASSLVGLATEQYF.